Each of the 5 T cell receptor beta chains below was sequenced from the same sample in a study of T cells in Graves' hyperthyroidism and ophthalmopathy. RNA transcripts served as the template for amplifying TCR beta CDR3 regions. TCR CDR3 regions were first amplified by RT-PCR with HTBI primers. TCRdb re-analysed the multiplex PCR reads in MiXCR, keeping a single row per CDR3 protein. The sample holds around 600,000 distinct CDR3 sequences, roughly 15% seen once. The sequenced sample consisted of blood. These receptors were obtained from a woman in her forties or fifties with Graves' ophthalmopathy.

The V gene is TRBV9, the J gene TRBJ2-1; D call uncertain. The CDR3 contains 12 residues. The germline V and J ends were trimmed by 0 bases and 10 bases, with 8 bases remaining between them. CDR1 SGDLS and CDR2 YYNGEE come from the germline V gene. The CDR3 bases are TGTGCCAGCAGCGTAGACGTACAAGAGCAGTTCTTC. It yields the protein CASSVDVQEQFF.

V and J are TRBV6-1 and TRBJ1-5; TRBD1 agrees at 8 bases. Per germline, CDR1 MNHNS and CDR2 SASEGT. The CDR3 is 16 amino acids. V shed 4 bases, J shed 2 bases, and the junction held 7 bases outside the gene matches. CDR3: CASSVRQGFGNQPQHF. CDR3 in DNA: TGTGCCAGCAGTGTAAGACAGGGGTTCGGCAATCAGCCCCAGCATTTT.

This clonotype has just a few counts. V and J are TRBV5-1 and TRBJ2-1; 14 bases are shared with TRBD2. The ends lost 0 bases at V and 7 bases at J; junction bases unmatched: 9. The germline V gene has CDR1 SGHRS and CDR2 YFSETQ. The CDR3 runs to 18 residues. The CDR3: CASSLGLGTSGSSNEQFF. Written as DNA, the CDR3 is TGCGCCAGCAGCTTGGGCCTGGGGACTAGCGGGAGTTCGAATGAGCAGTTCTTC.

This clonotype was seen many times. The chain joins TRBV6-2 or TRBV6-3 to TRBJ1-1, with unresolved D. Germline V gene lookup returns CDR1 MNHEY and CDR2 SVGEGT. V was pared by 6 bases and J by 1 base, with 12 bases between. CDR3 length: 14 residues. In nucleotides, the CDR3 is TGTGCCAGCAGCATACGGGGTCAGAACACTGAAGCTTTCTTT. Encoded protein: CASSIRGQNTEAFF.

This chain joins TRBV19 and TRBJ1-5; no clear D gene. This CDR3 spans 16 amino acids. Per germline, CDR1 LNHDA and CDR2 SQIVND (reference sequence). V shed 7 bases and J shed 0 bases, with 16 bases lying between them. CDR3 amino acids: CASNPGVGNSNQPQHF. The CDR3 nucleotides read TGTGCCAGTAACCCGGGAGTAGGAAATAGCAATCAGCCCCAGCATTTT.